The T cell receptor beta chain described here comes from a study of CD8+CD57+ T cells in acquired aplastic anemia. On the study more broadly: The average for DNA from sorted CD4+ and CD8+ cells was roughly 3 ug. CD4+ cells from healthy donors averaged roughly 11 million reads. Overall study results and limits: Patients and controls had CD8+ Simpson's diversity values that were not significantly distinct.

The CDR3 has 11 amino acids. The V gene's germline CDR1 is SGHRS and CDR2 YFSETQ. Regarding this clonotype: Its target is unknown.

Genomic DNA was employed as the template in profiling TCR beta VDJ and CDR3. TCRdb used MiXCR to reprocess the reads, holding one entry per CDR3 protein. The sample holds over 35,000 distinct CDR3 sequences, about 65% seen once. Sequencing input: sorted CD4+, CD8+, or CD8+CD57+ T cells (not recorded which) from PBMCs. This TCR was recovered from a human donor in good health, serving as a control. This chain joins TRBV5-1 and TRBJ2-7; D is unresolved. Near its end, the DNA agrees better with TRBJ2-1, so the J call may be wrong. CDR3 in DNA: TGCGCCAGCAGCTTGGTGGATGAGCAGTTCTTC. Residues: CASSLVDEQFF.